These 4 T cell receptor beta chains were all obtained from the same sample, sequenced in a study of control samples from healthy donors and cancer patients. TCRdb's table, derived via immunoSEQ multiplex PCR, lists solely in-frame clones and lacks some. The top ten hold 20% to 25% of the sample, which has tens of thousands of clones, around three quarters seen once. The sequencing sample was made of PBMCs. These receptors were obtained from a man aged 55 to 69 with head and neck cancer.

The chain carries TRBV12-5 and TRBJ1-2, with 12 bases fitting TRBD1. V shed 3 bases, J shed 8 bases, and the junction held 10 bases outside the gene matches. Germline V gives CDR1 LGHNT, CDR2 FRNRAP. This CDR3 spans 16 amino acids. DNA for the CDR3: TGTGCTAGTGGTTTCATTGGGACAGGGGGCGGCGGGGGCTACACCTTC. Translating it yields CASGFIGTGGGGGYTF.

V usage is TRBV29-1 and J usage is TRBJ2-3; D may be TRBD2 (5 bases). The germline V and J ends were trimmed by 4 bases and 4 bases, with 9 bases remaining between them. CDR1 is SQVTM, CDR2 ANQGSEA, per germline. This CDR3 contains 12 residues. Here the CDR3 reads CSVVPEADTQYF. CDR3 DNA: TGCAGCGTTGTACCGGAGGCAGATACGCAGTATTTT.

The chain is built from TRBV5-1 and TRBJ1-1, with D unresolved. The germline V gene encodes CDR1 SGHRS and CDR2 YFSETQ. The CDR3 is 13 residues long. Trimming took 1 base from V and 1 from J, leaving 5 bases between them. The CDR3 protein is CASSLWWNTEAFF. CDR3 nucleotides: TGCGCCAGCAGCTTGTGGTGGAACACTGAAGCTTTCTTT.

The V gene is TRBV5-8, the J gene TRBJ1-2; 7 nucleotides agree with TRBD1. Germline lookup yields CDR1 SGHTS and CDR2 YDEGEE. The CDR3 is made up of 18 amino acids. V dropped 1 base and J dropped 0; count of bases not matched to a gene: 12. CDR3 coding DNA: TGTGCCAGCAGCTTGAGGGGGCAAGGGCGAGAAGCTAACTATGGCTACACCTTC. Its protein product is CASSLRGQGREANYGYTF.